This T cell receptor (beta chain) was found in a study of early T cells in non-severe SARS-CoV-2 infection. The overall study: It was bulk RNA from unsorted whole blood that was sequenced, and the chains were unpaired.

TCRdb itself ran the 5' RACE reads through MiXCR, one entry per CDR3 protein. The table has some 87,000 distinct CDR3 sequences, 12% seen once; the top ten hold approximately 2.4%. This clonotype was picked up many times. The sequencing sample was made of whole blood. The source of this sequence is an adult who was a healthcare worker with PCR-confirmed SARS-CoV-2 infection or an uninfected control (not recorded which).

Written as DNA, the CDR3 is TGTGCCAGCAGCCCCGGACAGGGGGGCTTGATGAACACTGAAGCTTTCTTT. Its translation is CASSPGQGGLMNTEAFF. The chain links TRBV12-3 or TRBV12-4 to TRBJ1-1; 10 bases line up with TRBD1. The CDR3 is 17 amino acids. Losses at the gene ends were 6 bases for V and 0 bases for J; bases not matched to a gene: 10.